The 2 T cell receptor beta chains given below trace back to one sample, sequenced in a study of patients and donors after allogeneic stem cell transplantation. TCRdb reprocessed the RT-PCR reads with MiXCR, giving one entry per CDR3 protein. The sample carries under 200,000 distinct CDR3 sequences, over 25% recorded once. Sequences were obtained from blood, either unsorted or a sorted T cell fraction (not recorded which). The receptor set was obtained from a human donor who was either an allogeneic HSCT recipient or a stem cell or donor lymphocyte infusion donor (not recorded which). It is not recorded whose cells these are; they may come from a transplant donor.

The CDR3 reads CASSYRVDYNSPLHF. The CDR3 DNA follows: TGTGCCAGCAGTTACAGGGTCGACTATAATTCACCCCTCCACTTT. The chain uses TRBV28 and TRBJ1-6; perhaps TRBD1 as D (6 bases). In germline, CDR1 is MDHEN, CDR2 SYDVKM. V lost 4 bases to trimming and J lost 3 bases, with 10 bases between them. CDR3 length: 15 amino acids.

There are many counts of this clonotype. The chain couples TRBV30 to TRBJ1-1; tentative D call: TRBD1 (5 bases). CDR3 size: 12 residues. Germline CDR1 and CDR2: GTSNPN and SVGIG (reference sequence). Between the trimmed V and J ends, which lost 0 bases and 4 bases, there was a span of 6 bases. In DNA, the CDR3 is TGTGCCTGGAGTGTAACAGGCACTGAAGCTTTCTTT. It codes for CAWSVTGTEAFF.